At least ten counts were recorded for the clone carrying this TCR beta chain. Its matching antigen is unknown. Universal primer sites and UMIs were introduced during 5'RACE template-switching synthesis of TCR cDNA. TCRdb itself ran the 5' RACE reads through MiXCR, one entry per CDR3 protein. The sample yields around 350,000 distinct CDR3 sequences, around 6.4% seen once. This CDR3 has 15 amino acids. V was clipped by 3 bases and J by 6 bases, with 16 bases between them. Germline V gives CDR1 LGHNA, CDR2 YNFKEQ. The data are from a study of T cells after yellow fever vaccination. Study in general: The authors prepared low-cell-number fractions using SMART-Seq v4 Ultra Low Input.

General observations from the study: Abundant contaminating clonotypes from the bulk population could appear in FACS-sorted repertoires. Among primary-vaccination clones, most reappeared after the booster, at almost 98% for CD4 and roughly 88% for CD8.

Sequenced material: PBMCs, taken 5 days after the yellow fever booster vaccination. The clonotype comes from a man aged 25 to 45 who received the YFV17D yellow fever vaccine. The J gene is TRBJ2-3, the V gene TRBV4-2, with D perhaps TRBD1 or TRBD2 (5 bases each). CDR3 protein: CASSQAGTHGDTQYF. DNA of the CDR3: TGTGCCAGCAGCCAGGCCGGGACCCACGGGGATACGCAGTATTTT.